The 27 T cell receptor beta chains reported below all come from one sample, sequenced in a study (dated by TCRdb to the mid-2010s). CD4+CD25+CD127-/low cells were isolated as Tregs. Receptor libraries were prepared by 5' RACE. Sequencer: Illumina MiSeq. TCRdb trimmed the raw reads at Q25, called clones with MiXCR and kept productive beta chains. Under each unique CDR3 protein, matching rows form one entry showing the most common genes and DNA. This sample lists thousands of distinct CDR3 sequences; over 50% were detected once. The ten largest clones represent around 6% of the sample. Sequencing used Tregs sorted from a lymph node. Receptor source: a female donor with breast cancer.

The chain has TRBV12-3 or TRBV12-4 and TRBJ2-1, with TRBD1 identical over 7 bases. V shed 5 bases and J 13 bases; nucleotides not matched to a gene: 5. The CDR3 has 11 amino acids. Here the CDR3 reads CASSPRQGQFF. The CDR3 nucleotides read TGTGCCAGCAGTCCTAGACAGGGTCAGTTCTTC.

With regard to this clonotype: The CDR3 end shows no conserved phenylalanine or tryptophan, and so a read error is likely. The chain recombines TRBV20-1 with TRBJ1-1; D might be TRBD1 (5 bases). Looked up from germline, CDR1 is DFQATT and CDR2 is SNEGSKA (reference sequence). The CDR3 is made up of 13 amino acids. The V and J ends lost 0 bases and 1 base respectively, with 6 bases between them. The CDR3 reads CSAREGGNTEAFS. CDR3 nucleotides: TGCAGTGCTAGAGAGGGGGGGAACACTGAAGCTTTCTCT.

The rearrangement uses TRBV6-2 or TRBV6-3 and TRBJ2-7; tentatively, D is TRBD1 (5 bases). Germline CDR1 reads MNHEY; CDR2 reads SVGEGT. The germline V and J ends were trimmed by 5 bases and 3 bases, with 14 bases remaining between them. The CDR3 totals 14 residues. The CDR3 loop is CASSRAGSGYEQYF. CDR3 nucleotide sequence: TGTGCCAGCAGTCGGGCAGGGTCAGGCTACGAGCAGTACTTC.

This clonotype came up a few times. The chain uses TRBV4-2 and TRBJ2-1, with 12 bases lining up with TRBD2. Germline V gene data show CDR1 as LGHNA and CDR2 as YNFKEQ. The trim removed 0 bases at V and 6 bases at J, leaving 6 bases unmatched. The CDR3 contains 17 residues. In DNA form, the CDR3 reads TGTGCCAGCAGCCAAGATCTGAGACTAGCGGGAGCCAATGAGCAGTTCTTC. Translating it yields CASSQDLRLAGANEQFF.

The chain recombines TRBV4-2 with TRBJ2-7; 12 bases agree with TRBD2. The germline V gene encodes CDR1 LGHNA and CDR2 YNFKEQ. V lost 3 bases to trimming and J lost 5 bases; unmatched junction nucleotides: 8. The CDR3 is made up of 16 amino acids. CDR3 region: CASSQGTSGLGDEQYV. The CDR3 DNA reads TGTGCCAGCAGCCAGGGGACTAGCGGGCTCGGGGACGAGCAGTACGTC.

The chain is built from TRBV20-1 and TRBJ2-7, with D possibly being TRBD1 or TRBD2 (5 bases each). Germline V gene lookup returns CDR1 DFQATT and CDR2 SNEGSKA (reference sequence). V was shortened by 4 bases and J by 0 bases, with 16 bases between the two germline ends. CDR3 size: 15 residues. The CDR3 loop reads CSATLGSQGSYEQYF. DNA of the CDR3: TGCAGTGCTACCCTTGGGAGCCAGGGCTCCTACGAGCAGTACTTC.

The chain employs TRBV18 and TRBJ1-2, with D maybe TRBD1 (5 bases). Trimming pared 1 base from V and 6 bases from J, leaving 15 bases between. There are 15 residues in the CDR3. Germline V gene lookup returns CDR1 KGHSH and CDR2 LQKENI. The CDR3 bases are TGTGCCAGCTCACCACGGCAGGGTGATTTCGATGGCTACACCTTC. This sequence encodes CASSPRQGDFDGYTF.

The gene calls are TRBV30 and TRBJ2-7; 9 nucleotides agree with TRBD1. In germline, CDR1 is GTSNPN, CDR2 SVGIG (reference sequence). The CDR3 has 15 amino acids. J was trimmed by 1 base and V by 7 bases; bases with no gene match: 11. CDR3 protein: CALEPRTGASYEQYF. The CDR3 DNA follows: TGTGCCTTAGAACCCCGGACAGGGGCATCCTACGAGCAGTACTTC.

This clonotype was detected a few times. The chain joins TRBV4-3 to TRBJ2-7, with D perhaps matching TRBD2 (5 bases). Germline assignment: CDR1 LGHNA and CDR2 YSLEER. Trimming left V 4 bases short and J 4 bases short, with 11 bases between. CDR3 length equals 13 residues. CDR3 loop: CASSPPRRYEQYF. In nucleotides, the CDR3 is TGCGCCAGCAGCCCCCCTCGGAGGTACGAGCAGTACTTC.

The CDR3 coding sequence is TGTGCCATCAGCGTGGGACCTCTGTCCGGCTACACCTTC. This codes for CAISVGPLSGYTF. V usage is TRBV10-3 and J usage is TRBJ1-2, with a weak D call TRBD1 (5 bases). The length of the CDR3 is 13 residues. Trimming removed 6 bases at V and 8 bases at J, with 16 bases between. Per the germline V gene, CDR1 is ENHRY and CDR2 is SYGVKD.

As concerns this clonotype: At one boundary the junction diverges from the germline segment, which might be a read error. V and J are TRBV7-6 and TRBJ2-3; D not resolved. CDR1 and CDR2 (germline): SGHVS, FNYEAQ. The CDR3 length is 14 residues. DNA for the CDR3: TGTGCCAGCAGCCCCCCAACCAACACAGATATGCAGTATTTT. Translation gives CASSPPTNTDMQYF.

This rearrangement joins TRBV29-1 to TRBJ2-1; D is unclear. This CDR3 has 14 amino acids. V was trimmed by 4 bases and J by 3 bases, leaving 13 bases between them. From germline, CDR1 is SQVTM and CDR2 ANQGSEA. The CDR3 bases are TGCAGCGTTGTGGACCCGTATAGCTACAATGAGCAGTTCTTC. Protein: CSVVDPYSYNEQFF.

The chain uses TRBV20-1 and TRBJ2-1; D is unclear. V was trimmed by 3 bases and J by 0 bases, leaving 12 bases between them. Germline V lookup: CDR1 DFQATT, CDR2 SNEGSKA (reference sequence). The CDR3 is 15 residues long. CDR3: CSASSGGNSYNEQFF. The CDR3 DNA is TGCAGTGCTAGCTCTGGCGGTAACTCCTACAATGAGCAGTTCTTC.

The chain recombines TRBV7-2 with TRBJ1-6, with D tentatively TRBD1 (5 bases). The germline V and J ends were trimmed by 8 bases and 9 bases, with 14 bases remaining between them. Germline V lookup: CDR1 SGHTA, CDR2 FQGNSA. The CDR3 has 13 amino acids. DNA of the CDR3: TGTGCCAGCGCCCCCAGGGCGGGTTCACCCCTCCACTTT. This gives the protein CASAPRAGSPLHF. The whole variable domain, filled in from reference TRBV7-2 and TRBJ1-6, reads GAGVSQSPSNKVTEKGKDVELRCDPISGHTALYWYRQSLGQGLEFLIYFQGNSAPDKSGLPSDRFSAERTGGSVSTLTIQRTQQEDSAVYLCASAPRAGSPLHFGNGTRLTVT.

The chain recombines TRBV7-2 with TRBJ1-5, with no clear D. Germline V gene data show CDR1 as SGHTA and CDR2 as FQGNSA. Trimming cost V 1 base and J 7 bases, with 8 bases left between them. This CDR3 spans 13 amino acids. The DNA for the CDR3 is TGTGCCAGCAGCTTAGAGTCTTACCAGCCCCAGCATTTT. Amino acids: CASSLESYQPQHF. The whole variable domain, remainder taken from reference TRBV7-2 and TRBJ1-5, is GAGVSQSPSNKVTEKGKDVELRCDPISGHTALYWYRQSLGQGLEFLIYFQGNSAPDKSGLPSDRFSAERTGGSVSTLTIQRTQQEDSAVYLCASSLESYQPQHFGDGTRLSIL.

This clonotype was detected a few times. V and J are TRBV4-2 and TRBJ2-7; 12 nucleotides agree with TRBD2. This CDR3 is built from 15 residues. The ends lost 1 base at V and 2 bases at J; junction bases unmatched: 0. Germline CDR1 reads LGHNA; CDR2 reads YNFKEQ. The CDR3 sequence: CASSQGTSGAYEQYF. CDR3 DNA: TGTGCCAGCAGCCAAGGGACTAGCGGGGCCTACGAGCAGTACTTC.

A few counts support this clonotype. CDR3 protein: CSVVWAYEQYF. DNA for the CDR3: TGCAGCGTTGTATGGGCCTACGAGCAGTACTTC. The rearrangement joins TRBV29-1 to TRBJ2-7, with unresolved D. In germline, CDR1 is SQVTM, CDR2 ANQGSEA. This CDR3 is built from 11 residues. The V gene lost 4 bases and the J gene lost 2 bases, with 6 bases spanning the gap.

V usage is TRBV29-1 and J usage is TRBJ2-1; D is perhaps TRBD1 (6 bases). The CDR3 runs to 10 residues. V lost 7 bases, J lost 11 bases, and 12 bases lay in between. The germline V gene encodes CDR1 SQVTM and CDR2 ANQGSEA. CDR3 in DNA: TGCAGCGCCCTGACAGGTCAGCAGTTCTTC. This gives the protein CSALTGQQFF.

The chain combines TRBV11-2 with TRBJ2-7; no clear D gene. The V gene's germline CDR1 is SGHAT and CDR2 FQNNGV. The CDR3 consists of 11 residues. V gave up 11 bases and J gave up 4 bases, with 12 bases separating them. The chain's CDR3 is CASSNGYEQYV. The CDR3 coding sequence is TGTGCCTCCTCGAACGGATACGAGCAGTACGTC.

V usage is TRBV29-1 and J usage is TRBJ2-1, with D maybe TRBD1 (6 bases). The CDR3 runs 12 residues. The V end lost 7 bases, the J end lost 4 bases, and 11 bases lay between the germline ends. Looked up from germline, CDR1 is SQVTM and CDR2 is ANQGSEA. CDR3 region: CSALRGYNEQFF. CDR3 coding DNA: TGCAGCGCGCTCAGGGGTTACAATGAGCAGTTCTTC.

Concerning this clonotype itself: Its ends do not fully match the called genes, so a read error is possible. The rearrangement links TRBV28 to TRBJ2-1; either TRBD1 or TRBD2 may fit D (6 bases each). The CDR3 contains 14 residues. CDR1 and CDR2 (germline): MDHEN, SYDVKM. The chain's CDR3 is CASKGGGGYTEQFF. The CDR3 nucleotides read TGTGCCAGCAAGGGGGGAGGTGGTTACACTGAGCAGTTCTTC.

A few counts support this clonotype. In DNA form, the CDR3 reads TGCAGCGTCCAAAGCACCCGGGCTTCCTACGAGCAGTACTTC. It encodes CSVQSTRASYEQYF. V gene TRBV29-1 combines with J gene TRBJ2-7; D gene uncertain. V lost 6 bases and J lost 1, with 16 bases in between. Germline values: CDR1 SQVTM, CDR2 ANQGSEA. CDR3 size: 14 residues.

V and J are TRBV12-3 or TRBV12-4 and TRBJ2-2, with D possibly matching TRBD1 (6 bases). The CDR3 consists of 11 residues. V was trimmed by 6 bases and J by 7 bases, leaving 6 bases between them. The CDR3 here is CASRDSGELFF. CDR3 DNA sequence: TGTGCCAGCAGGGACAGCGGGGAGCTGTTTTTT.

The CDR3 bases are TGTGCCAGCAGCCAACCTGGGTTGAGACAAGAGACCCAGTACTTC. Its protein product is CASSQPGLRQETQYF. The chain joins TRBV4-2 to TRBJ2-5; no definite D call. Germline CDR1 is LGHNA and CDR2 is YNFKEQ. The CDR3 sequence is 15 residues long. Between the trimmed V and J ends, which lost 2 bases and 2 bases, there was a span of 12 bases.

This clonotype was counted only a few times. The rearrangement joins TRBV6-2 or TRBV6-3 to TRBJ1-5; D remains unclear. Between the trimmed V and J ends, which lost 7 bases and 9 bases, there was a span of 10 bases. The germline gives CDR1 MNHEY, CDR2 SVGEGT. CDR3 length: 11 amino acids. The DNA for the CDR3 is TGTGCCAGCACCCATTCAGGGCCCCAGCATTTT. Amino acid sequence: CASTHSGPQHF.

This clonotype was seen a handful of times. The chain is built from TRBV7-9 and TRBJ1-1; 7 bases line up with TRBD1. CDR1 and CDR2 (germline): SEHNR, FQNEAQ (reference sequence). This CDR3 is built from 16 residues. V lost 5 bases, J lost 5 bases, and 14 bases stayed unmatched. CDR3 DNA: TGTGCCAGCAGCCCCGACCCGGGACAGAGAACAACTGAAGCTTTCTTT. Protein product: CASSPDPGQRTTEAFF.

The rearrangement links TRBV24-1 to TRBJ2-1; 9 bases match TRBD2. With V trimmed by 5 bases and J by 4 bases, 8 bases remained unmatched. Germline values: CDR1 KGHDR, CDR2 SFDVKD. The CDR3 is made up of 16 amino acids. The CDR3 region is CATSVSGSSYYNEQFF. The DNA for the CDR3 is TGTGCCACCAGTGTTAGCGGGAGTTCGTATTACAATGAGCAGTTCTTC.